The TCR beta chain under discussion was sequenced for a study of radiotherapy plus CTLA-4 blockade in lung cancer. The V and J ends lost 1 base and 7 bases respectively, with 11 bases between them. Germline V gene lookup returns CDR1 SQVTM and CDR2 ANQGSEA. The CDR3 is 13 residues long. Assay used: immunoSEQ multiplex PCR; TCRdb lists only in-frame clones, some missing. Of about 49,000 clones in the sample, about 88% were seen once. The sample consisted of peripheral blood, taken from a patient treated with radiotherapy plus ipilimumab. This clonotype was obtained from a human donor with non-small cell lung cancer whose response to radiotherapy plus ipilimumab could not be evaluated. The V gene is TRBV29-1, the J gene TRBJ1-5, with D unresolved. The CDR3 coding sequence is TGCAGCGTTGAAGCCCAGGCGGGGCAGCCCCAGCATTTT. Its translation is CSVEAQAGQPQHF.